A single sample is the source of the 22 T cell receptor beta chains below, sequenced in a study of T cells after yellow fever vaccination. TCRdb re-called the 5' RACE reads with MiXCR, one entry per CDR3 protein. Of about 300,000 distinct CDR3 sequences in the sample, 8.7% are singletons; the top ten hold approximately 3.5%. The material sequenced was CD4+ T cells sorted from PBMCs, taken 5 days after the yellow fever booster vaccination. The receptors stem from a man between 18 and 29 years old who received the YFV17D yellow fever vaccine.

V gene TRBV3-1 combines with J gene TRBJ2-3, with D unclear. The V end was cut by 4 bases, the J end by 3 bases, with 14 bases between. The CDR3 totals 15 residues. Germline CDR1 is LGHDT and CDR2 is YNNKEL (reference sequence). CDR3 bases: TGTGCCAGCAGCCCCGCCCTCTTAGTGACAGATACGCAGTATTTT. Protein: CASSPALLVTDTQYF.

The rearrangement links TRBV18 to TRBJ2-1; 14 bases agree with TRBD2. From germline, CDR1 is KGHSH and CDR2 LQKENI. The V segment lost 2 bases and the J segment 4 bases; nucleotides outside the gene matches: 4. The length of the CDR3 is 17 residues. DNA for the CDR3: TGTGCCAGCTCACCAGGACTAGCGGGGGGCCTGTACAATGAGCAGTTCTTC. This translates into CASSPGLAGGLYNEQFF.

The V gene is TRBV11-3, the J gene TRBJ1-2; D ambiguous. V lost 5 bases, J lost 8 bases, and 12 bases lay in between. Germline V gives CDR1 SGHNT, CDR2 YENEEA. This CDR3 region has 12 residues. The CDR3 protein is CASSPSRVGYTF. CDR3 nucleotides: TGTGCCAGCAGCCCTAGCCGGGTCGGCTACACCTTC.

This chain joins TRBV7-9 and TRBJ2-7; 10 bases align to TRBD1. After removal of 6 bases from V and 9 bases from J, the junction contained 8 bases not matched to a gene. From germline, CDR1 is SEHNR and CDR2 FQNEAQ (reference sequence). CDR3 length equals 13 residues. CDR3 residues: CASRPSGQGRQYF. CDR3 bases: TGTGCCAGCAGGCCTTCGGGACAGGGGAGGCAGTACTTC.

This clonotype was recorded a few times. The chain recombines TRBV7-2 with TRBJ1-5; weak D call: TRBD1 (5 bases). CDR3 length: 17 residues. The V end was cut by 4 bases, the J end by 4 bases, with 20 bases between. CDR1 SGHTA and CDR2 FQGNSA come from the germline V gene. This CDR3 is CASSSGTTPGGNQPQHF. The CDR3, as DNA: TGTGCCAGCAGCTCTGGGACCACGCCCGGGGGGAATCAGCCCCAGCATTTT.

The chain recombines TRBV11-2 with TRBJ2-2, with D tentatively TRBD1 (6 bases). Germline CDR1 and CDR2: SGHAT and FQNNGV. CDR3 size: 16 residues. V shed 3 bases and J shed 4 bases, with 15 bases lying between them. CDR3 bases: TGTGCCAGCAGCTTCCCGACAGGACGTGTCACCGGGGAGCTGTTTTTT. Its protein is CASSFPTGRVTGELFF.

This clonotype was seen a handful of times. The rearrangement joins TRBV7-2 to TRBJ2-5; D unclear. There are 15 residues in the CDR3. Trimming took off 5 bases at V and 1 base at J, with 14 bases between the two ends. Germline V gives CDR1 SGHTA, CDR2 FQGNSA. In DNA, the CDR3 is TGTGCCAGCAGCCAGGCTCTGGTGTTCCAAGAGACCCAGTACTTC. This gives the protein CASSQALVFQETQYF.

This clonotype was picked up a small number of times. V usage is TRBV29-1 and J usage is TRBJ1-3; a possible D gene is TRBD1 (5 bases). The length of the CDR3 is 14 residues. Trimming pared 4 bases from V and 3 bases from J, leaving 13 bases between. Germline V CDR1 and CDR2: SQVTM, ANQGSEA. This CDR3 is CSVGHGASGNTIYF. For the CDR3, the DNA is TGCAGCGTTGGTCATGGGGCGAGTGGAAACACCATATATTTT.

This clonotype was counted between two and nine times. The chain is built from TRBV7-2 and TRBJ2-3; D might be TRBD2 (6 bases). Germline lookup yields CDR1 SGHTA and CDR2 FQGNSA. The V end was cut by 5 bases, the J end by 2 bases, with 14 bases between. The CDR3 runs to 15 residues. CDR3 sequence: CASSPREVSTDTQYF. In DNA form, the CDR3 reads TGTGCCAGCAGCCCGAGGGAGGTCTCCACAGATACGCAGTATTTT.

The CDR3 DNA reads TGCGCCAGCAGCTTGATCGGTCGCGGTGGCTACACCTTC. Its translation is CASSLIGRGGYTF. The chain carries TRBV5-1 and TRBJ1-2; D is unclear. This CDR3 comprises 13 residues. CDR1 SGHRS and CDR2 YFSETQ come from the germline V gene. The germline V and J ends were trimmed by 1 base and 7 bases, with 11 bases remaining between them.

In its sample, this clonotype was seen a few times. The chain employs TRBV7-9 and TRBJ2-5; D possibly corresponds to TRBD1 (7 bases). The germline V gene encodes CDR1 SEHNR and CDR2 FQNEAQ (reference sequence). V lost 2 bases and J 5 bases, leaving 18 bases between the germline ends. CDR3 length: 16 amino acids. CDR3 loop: CASSLSRTGGAETQYF. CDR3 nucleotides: TGTGCCAGCAGCTTATCCAGGACAGGCGGGGCGGAGACCCAGTACTTC. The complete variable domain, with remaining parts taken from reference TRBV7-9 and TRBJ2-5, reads DTGVSQNPRHKITKRGQNVTFRCDPISEHNRLYWYRQTLGQGPEFLTYFQNEAQLEKSRLLSDRFSAERPKGSFSTLEIQRTEQGDSAMYLCASSLSRTGGAETQYFGPGTRLLVL.

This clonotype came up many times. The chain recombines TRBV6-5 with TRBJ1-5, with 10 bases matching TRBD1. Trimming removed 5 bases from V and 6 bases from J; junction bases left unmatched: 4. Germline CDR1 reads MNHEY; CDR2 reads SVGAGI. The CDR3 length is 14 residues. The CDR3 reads CASSNGQGGQPQHF. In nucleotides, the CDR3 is TGTGCCAGCAGTAACGGACAGGGGGGTCAGCCCCAGCATTTT.

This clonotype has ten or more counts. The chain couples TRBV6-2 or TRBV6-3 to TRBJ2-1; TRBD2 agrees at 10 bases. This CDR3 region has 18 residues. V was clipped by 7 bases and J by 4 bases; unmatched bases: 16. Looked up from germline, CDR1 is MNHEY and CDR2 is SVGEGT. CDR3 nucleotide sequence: TGTGCCAGCAAGTCCCAGCGGGGGGGCCGCTCTCGGTACAATGAGCAGTTCTTC. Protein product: CASKSQRGGRSRYNEQFF.

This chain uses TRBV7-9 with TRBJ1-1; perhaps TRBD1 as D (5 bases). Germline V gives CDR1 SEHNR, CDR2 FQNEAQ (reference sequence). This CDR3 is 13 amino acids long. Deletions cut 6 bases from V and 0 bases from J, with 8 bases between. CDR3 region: CASRQDMNTEAFF. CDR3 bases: TGTGCCAGCAGGCAGGACATGAACACTGAAGCTTTCTTT.

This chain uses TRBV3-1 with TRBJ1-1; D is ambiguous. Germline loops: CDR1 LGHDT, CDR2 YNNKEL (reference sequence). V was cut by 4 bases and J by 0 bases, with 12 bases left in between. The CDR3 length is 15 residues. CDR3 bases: TGTGCCAGCAGCCCCTATCTCGCCTTGAACACTGAAGCTTTCTTT. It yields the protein CASSPYLALNTEAFF.

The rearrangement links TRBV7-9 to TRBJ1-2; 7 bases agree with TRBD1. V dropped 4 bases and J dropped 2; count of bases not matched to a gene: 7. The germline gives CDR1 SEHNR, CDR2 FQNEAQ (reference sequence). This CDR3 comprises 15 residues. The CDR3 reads CASSSNRGPNYGYTF. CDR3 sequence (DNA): TGTGCCAGCAGCTCAAACAGGGGTCCCAACTATGGCTACACCTTC. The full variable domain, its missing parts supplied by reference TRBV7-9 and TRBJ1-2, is DTGVSQNPRHKITKRGQNVTFRCDPISEHNRLYWYRQTLGQGPEFLTYFQNEAQLEKSRLLSDRFSAERPKGSFSTLEIQRTEQGDSAMYLCASSSNRGPNYGYTFGSGTRLTVV.

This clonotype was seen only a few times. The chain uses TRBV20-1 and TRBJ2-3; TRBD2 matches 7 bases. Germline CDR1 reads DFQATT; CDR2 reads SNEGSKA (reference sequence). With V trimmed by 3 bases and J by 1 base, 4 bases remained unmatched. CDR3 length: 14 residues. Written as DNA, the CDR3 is TGCAGTGCTAGTTTCCTAGCGGGCACAGATACGCAGTATTTT. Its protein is CSASFLAGTDTQYF.

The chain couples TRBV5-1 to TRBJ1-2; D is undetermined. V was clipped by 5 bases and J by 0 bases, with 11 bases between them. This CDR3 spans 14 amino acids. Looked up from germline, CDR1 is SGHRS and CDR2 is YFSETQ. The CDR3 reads CASREAYANYGYTF. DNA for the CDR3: TGCGCCAGCAGGGAGGCGTACGCTAACTATGGCTACACCTTC.

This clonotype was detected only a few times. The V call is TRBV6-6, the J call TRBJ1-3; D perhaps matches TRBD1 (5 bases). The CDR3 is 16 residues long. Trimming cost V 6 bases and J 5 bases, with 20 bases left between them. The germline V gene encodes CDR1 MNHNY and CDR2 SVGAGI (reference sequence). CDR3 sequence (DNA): TGTGCCAGCAGCCCAAGGAACCCGGACATTAGAAACACCATATATTTT. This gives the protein CASSPRNPDIRNTIYF.

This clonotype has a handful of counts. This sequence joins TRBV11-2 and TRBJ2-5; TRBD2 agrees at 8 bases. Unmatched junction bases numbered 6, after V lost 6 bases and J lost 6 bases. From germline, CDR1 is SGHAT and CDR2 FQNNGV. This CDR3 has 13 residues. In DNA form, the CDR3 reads TGTGCCAGCAGAACCGGGGGGGGGAAGACCCAGTACTTC. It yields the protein CASRTGGGKTQYF.

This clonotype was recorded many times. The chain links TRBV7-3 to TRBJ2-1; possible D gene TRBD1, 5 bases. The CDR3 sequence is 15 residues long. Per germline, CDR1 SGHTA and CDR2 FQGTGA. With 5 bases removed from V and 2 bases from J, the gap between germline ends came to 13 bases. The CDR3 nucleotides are TGTGCCAGCAGCCTCGACCAGGGCCCCTACAATGAGCAGTTCTTC. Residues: CASSLDQGPYNEQFF.

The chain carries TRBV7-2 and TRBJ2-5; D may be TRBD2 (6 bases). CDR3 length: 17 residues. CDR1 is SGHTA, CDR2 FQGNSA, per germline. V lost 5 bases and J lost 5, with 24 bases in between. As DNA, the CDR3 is TGTGCCAGCAGCCCATACTATAGCGGAGCCCACCGGGAGACCCAGTACTTC. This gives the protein CASSPYYSGAHRETQYF.